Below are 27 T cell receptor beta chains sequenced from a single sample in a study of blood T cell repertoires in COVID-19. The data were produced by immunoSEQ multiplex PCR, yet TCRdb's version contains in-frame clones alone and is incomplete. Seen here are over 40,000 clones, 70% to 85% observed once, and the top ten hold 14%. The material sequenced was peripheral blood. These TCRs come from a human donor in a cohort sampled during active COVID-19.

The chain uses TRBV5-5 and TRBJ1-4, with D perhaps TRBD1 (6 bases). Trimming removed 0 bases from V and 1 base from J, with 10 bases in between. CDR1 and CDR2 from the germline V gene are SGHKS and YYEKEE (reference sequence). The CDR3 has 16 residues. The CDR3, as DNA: TGTGCCAGCAGCTTGGCCCCACAGGGAACTAATGAAAAACTGTTTTTT. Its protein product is CASSLAPQGTNEKLFF.

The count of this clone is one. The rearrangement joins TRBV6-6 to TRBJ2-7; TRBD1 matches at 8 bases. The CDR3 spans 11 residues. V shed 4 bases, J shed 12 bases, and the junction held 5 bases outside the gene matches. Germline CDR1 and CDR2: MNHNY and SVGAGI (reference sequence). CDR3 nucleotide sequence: TGTGCCAGCAGTTCCGACAGGGGACGGTACTTC. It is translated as CASSSDRGRYF.

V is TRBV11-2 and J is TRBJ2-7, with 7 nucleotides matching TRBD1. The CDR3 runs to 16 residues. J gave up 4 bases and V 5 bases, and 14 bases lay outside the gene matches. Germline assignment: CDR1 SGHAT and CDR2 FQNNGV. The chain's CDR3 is CASSPNPDRADYEQYF. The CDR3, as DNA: TGTGCCAGCAGCCCTAATCCAGACAGGGCGGATTACGAGCAGTACTTC.

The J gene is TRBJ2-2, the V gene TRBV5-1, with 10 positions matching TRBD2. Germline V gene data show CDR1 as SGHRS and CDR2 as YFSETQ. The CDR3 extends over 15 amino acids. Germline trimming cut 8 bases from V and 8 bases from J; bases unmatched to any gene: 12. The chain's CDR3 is CASTYLAGVRGELFF. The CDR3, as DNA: TGCGCCAGTACCTACCTAGCGGGAGTACGGGGGGAGCTGTTTTTT.

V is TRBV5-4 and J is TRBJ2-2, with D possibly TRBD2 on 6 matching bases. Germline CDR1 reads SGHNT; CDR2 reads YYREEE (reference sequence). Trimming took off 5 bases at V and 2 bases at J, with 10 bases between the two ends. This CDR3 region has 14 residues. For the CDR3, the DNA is TGTGCCAGCAGGCGGGGAATTAACACCGGGGAGCTGTTTTTT. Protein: CASRRGINTGELFF.

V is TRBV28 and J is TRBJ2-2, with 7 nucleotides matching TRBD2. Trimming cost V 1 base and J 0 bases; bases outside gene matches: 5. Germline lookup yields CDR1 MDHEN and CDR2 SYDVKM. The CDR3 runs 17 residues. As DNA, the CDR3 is TGTGCCAGCAGTTTATCCGGGGAGGGCGCGAACACCGGGGAGCTGTTTTTT. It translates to CASSLSGEGANTGELFF.

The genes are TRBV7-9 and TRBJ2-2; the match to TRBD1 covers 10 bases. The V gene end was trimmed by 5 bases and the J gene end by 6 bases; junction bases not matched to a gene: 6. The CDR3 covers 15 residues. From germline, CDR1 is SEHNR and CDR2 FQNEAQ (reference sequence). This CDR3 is CASSIRQGASGELFF. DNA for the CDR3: TGTGCCAGCAGCATCAGACAGGGGGCGTCCGGGGAGCTGTTTTTT.

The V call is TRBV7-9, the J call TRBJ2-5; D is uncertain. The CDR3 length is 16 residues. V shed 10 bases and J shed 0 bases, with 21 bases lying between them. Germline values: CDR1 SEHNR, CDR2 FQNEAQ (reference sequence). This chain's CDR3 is CAILRPRPGYQETQYF. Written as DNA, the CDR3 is TGTGCCATCCTTCGCCCACGTCCAGGTTACCAAGAGACCCAGTACTTC.

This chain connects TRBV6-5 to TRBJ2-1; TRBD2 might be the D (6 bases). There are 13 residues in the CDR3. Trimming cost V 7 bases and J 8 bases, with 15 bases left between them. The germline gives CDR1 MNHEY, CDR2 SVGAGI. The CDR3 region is CASNWMGEDEQFF. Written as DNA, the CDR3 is TGTGCCAGCAATTGGATGGGGGAGGATGAGCAGTTCTTC.

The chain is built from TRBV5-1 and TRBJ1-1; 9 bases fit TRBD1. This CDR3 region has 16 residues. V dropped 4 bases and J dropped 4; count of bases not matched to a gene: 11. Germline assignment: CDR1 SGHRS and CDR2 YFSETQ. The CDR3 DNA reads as TGCGCCAGCAGCCCGTCCCGGGACAGGGACGGCACTGAAGCTTTCTTT. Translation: CASSPSRDRDGTEAFF.

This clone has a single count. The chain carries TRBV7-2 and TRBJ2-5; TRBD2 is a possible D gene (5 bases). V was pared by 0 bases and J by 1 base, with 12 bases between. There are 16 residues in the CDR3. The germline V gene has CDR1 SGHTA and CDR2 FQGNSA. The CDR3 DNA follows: TGTGCCAGCAGCTTAGCTGCGGCCGCGGGCCAAGAGACCCAGTACTTC. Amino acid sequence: CASSLAAAAGQETQYF. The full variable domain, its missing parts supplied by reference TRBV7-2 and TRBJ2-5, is GAGVSQSPSNKVTEKGKDVELRCDPISGHTALYWYRQSLGQGLEFLIYFQGNSAPDKSGLPSDRFSAERTGGSVSTLTIQRTQQEDSAVYLCASSLAAAAGQETQYFGPGTRLLVL.

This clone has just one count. CDR3 protein: CASSLLRSPLHF. The CDR3 bases are TGTGCCAGCAGTTTACTACGGTCACCCCTCCACTTT. This rearrangement joins TRBV28 to TRBJ1-6; D gene unclear. Germline V gene lookup returns CDR1 MDHEN and CDR2 SYDVKM. V was pared by 2 bases and J by 10 bases, with 6 bases between. The CDR3 has 12 amino acids.

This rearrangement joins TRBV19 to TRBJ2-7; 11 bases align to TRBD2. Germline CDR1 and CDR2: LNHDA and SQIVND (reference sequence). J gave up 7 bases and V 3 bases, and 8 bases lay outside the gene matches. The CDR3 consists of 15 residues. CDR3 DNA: TGTGCCAGTAGTATTGGTAGCGGGAGGGCCTCGGAGCAGTACTTC. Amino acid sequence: CASSIGSGRASEQYF.

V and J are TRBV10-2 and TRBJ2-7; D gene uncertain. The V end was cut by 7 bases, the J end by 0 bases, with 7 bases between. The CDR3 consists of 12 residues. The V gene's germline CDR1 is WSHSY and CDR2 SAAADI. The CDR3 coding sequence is TGCGCCAGCACTTCTCCCTCCTACGAGCAGTACTTC. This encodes CASTSPSYEQYF.

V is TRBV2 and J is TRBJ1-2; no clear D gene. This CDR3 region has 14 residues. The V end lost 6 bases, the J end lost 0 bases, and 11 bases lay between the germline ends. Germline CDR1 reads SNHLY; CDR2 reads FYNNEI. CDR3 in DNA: TGTGCCAGCAGGGAGGTGGGGACTAACTATGGCTACACCTTC. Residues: CASREVGTNYGYTF.

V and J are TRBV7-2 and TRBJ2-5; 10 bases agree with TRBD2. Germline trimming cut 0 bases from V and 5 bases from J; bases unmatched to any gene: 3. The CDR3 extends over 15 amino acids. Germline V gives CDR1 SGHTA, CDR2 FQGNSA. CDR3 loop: CASSLAAGGWETQYF. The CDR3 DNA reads TGTGCCAGCAGCTTAGCAGCGGGGGGGTGGGAGACCCAGTACTTC.

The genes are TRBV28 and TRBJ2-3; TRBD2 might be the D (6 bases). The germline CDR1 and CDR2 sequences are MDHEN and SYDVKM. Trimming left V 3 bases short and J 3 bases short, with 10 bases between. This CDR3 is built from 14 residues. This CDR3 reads CASSLDGGTDTQYF. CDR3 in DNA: TGTGCCAGCAGTTTGGACGGAGGGACAGATACGCAGTATTTT. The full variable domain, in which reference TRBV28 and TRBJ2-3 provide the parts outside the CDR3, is DVKVTQSSRYLVKRTGEKVFLECVQDMDHENMFWYRQDPGLGLRLIYFSYDVKMKEKGDIPEGYSVSREKKERFSLILESASTNQTSMYLCASSLDGGTDTQYFGPGTRLTVL.

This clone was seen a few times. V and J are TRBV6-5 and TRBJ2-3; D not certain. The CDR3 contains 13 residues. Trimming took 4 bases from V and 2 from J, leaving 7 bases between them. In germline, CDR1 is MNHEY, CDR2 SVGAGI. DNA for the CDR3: TGTGCCAGCAGTTTCAGGCACACAGATACGCAGTATTTT. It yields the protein CASSFRHTDTQYF.

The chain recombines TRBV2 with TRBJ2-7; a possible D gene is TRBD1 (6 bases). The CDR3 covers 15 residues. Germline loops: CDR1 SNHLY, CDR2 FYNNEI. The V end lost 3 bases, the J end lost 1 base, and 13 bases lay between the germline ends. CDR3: CASSDRGRSSYEQYF. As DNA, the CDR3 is TGTGCCAGCAGTGACAGGGGACGGTCTTCCTACGAGCAGTACTTC.

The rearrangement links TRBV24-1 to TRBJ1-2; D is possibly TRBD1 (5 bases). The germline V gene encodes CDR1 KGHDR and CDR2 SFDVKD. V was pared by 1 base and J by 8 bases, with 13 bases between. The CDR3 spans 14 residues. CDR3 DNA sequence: TGTGCCACCAGTGATTTATCAGGGTTCGGCGGCTACACCTTC. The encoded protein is CATSDLSGFGGYTF.

In DNA form, the CDR3 reads TGTGCCTGGAACAGGAATGTGGCTAACTATGGCTACACCTTC. This codes for CAWNRNVANYGYTF. J is TRBJ1-2 and V is TRBV30, with D tentatively TRBD1 (5 bases). CDR1 and CDR2 (germline): GTSNPN, SVGIG (reference sequence). CDR3 size: 14 residues. The ends were cut back, 4 bases at V and 0 bases at J, with 12 bases in the middle.

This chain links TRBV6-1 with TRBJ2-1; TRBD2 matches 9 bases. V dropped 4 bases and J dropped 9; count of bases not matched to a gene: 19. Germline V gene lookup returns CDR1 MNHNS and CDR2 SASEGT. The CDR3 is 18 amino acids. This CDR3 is CASSALENFSGGAREQFF. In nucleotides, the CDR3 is TGTGCCAGCAGTGCCCTCGAAAATTTTAGCGGGGGAGCGCGTGAGCAGTTCTTC.

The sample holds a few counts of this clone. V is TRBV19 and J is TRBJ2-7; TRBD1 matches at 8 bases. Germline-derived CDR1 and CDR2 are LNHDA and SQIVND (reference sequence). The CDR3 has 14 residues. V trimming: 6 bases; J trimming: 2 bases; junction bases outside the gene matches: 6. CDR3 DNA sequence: TGTGCCAGTAGCTCGCAGGGGGCCCCCTACGAGCAGTACTTC. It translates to CASSSQGAPYEQYF.

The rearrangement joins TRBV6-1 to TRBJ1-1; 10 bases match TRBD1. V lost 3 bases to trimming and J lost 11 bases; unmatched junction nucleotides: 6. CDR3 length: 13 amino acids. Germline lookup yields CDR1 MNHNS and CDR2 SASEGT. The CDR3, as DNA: TGTGCCAGCAGTGACCGGGACAGGGGTTACGCTTTCTTT. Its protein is CASSDRDRGYAFF.

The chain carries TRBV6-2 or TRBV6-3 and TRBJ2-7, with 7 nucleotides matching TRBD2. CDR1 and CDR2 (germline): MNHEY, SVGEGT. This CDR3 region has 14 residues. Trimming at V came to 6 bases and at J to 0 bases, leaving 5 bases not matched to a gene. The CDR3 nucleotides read TGTGCCAGCAGCCCAAGCGGGGCCTCCTACGAGCAGTACTTC. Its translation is CASSPSGASYEQYF.

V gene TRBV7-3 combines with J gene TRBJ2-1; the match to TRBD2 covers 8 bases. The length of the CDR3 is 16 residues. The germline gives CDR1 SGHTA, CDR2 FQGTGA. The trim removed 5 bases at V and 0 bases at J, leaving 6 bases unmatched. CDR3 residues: CASSILAVSSYNEQFF. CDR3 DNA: TGTGCCAGCAGCATACTAGCGGTTAGCTCCTACAATGAGCAGTTCTTC.

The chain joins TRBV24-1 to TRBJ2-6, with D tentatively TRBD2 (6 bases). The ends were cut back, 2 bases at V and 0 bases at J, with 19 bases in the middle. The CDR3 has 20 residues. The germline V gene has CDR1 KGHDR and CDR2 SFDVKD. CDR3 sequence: CATSDSRPGGRVSGANVLTF. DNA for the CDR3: TGTGCCACCAGTGATTCCCGGCCCGGGGGTAGGGTCTCTGGGGCCAACGTCCTGACTTTC.